This T cell receptor beta chain was documented in a study of cytomegalovirus exposure and HLA in healthy donors. Germline V lookup: CDR1 MDHEN, CDR2 SYDVKM. This CDR3 spans 13 amino acids. Trimming at V came to 6 bases and at J to 4 bases, leaving 5 bases not matched to a gene. This PCR relied on a set of 60 Vbeta primers and 13 Jbeta primers. Assay: immunoSEQ multiplex PCR; the TCRdb copy retains only in-frame clones and omits some. Among roughly 200,000 clones listed, roughly 80% were seen once. This receptor was obtained from a man aged 25-45 years in good health and CMV-seronegative. The specimen was PBMCs. The chain joins TRBV28 to TRBJ2-5; 7 bases map to TRBD2. The CDR3 reads CASRGGAGETQYF. CDR3 bases: TGTGCCAGCAGGGGAGGGGCAGGAGAGACCCAGTACTTC.